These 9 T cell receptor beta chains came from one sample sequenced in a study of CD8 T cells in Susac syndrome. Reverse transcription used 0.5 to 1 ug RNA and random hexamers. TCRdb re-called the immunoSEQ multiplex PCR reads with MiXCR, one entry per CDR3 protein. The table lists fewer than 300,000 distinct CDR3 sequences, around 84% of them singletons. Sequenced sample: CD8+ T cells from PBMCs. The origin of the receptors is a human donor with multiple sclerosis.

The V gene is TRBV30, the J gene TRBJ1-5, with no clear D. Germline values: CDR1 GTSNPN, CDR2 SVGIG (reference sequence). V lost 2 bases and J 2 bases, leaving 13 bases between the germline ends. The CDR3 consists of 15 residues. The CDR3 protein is CAWSPTAAGNQPQHF. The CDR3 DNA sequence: TGTGCCTGGAGTCCGACTGCAGCCGGCAATCAGCCCCAGCATTTT.

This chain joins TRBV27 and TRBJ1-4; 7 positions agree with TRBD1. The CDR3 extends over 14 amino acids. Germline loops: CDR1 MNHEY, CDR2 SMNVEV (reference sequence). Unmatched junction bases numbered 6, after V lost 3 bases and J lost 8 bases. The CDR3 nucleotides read TGTGCCAGCAGTTTTCGGCAGGGGGGAGAAAAACTGTTTTTT. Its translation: CASSFRQGGEKLFF.

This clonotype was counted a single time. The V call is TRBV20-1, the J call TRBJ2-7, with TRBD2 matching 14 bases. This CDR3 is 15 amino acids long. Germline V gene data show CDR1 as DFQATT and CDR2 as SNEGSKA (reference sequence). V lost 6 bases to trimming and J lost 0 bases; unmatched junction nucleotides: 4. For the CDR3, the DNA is TGCAGTGCCCCGGGACTAGCGGGAGCCTCCTACGAGCAGTACTTC. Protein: CSAPGLAGASYEQYF.

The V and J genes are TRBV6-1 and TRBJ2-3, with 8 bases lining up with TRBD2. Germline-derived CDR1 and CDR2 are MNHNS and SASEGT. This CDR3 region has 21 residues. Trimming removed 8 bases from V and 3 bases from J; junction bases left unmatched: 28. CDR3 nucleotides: TGTGCCAGCGGACGACTAGCGATATACCGACAGAAACCGAACCGTACAGATACGCAGTATTTT. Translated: CASGRLAIYRQKPNRTDTQYF.

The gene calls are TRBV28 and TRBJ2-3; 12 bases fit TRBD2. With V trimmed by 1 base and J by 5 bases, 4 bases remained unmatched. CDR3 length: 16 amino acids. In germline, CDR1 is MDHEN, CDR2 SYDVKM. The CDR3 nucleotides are TGTGCCAGCAGTTTATTTGAACTAGCGGGAGGAGATACGCAGTATTTT. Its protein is CASSLFELAGGDTQYF.

CDR3 in DNA: TGTGCCAGCGCTAAGTCAGGAACGCGGCCCTACGAGCAGTACTTC. Translated: CASAKSGTRPYEQYF. This chain joins TRBV7-9 and TRBJ2-7; no firm D call. Deletions cut 8 bases from V and 2 bases from J, with 19 bases between. The CDR3 is 15 amino acids. CDR1 and CDR2 (germline): SEHNR, FQNEAQ (reference sequence).

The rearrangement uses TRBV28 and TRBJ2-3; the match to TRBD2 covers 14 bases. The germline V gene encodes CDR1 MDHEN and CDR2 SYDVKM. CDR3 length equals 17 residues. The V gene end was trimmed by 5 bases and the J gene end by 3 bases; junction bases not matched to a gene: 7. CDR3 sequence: CASSLGLAGVGTDTQYF. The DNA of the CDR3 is TGTGCCAGCAGTCTGGGACTAGCGGGAGTTGGGACAGATACGCAGTATTTT.

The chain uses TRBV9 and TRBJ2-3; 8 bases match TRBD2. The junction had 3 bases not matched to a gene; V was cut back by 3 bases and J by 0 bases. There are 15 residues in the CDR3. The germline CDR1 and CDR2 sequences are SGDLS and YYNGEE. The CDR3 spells CASSGSGTSTDTQYF. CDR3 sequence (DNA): TGTGCCAGCAGCGGTAGCGGGACTAGCACAGATACGCAGTATTTT.

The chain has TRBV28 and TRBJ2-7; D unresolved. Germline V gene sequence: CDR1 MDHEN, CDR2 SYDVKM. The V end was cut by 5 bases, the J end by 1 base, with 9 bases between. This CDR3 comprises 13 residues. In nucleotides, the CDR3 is TGTGCCAGCAGTCCACGAAATTCCTACGAGCAGTACTTC. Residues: CASSPRNSYEQYF.